These 9 T cell receptor beta chains were sequenced from one sample in a study of blood T cell repertoires in COVID-19. The assay was immunoSEQ multiplex PCR, and TCRdb's table has in-frame clones only and misses some. The sample records approximately 320,000 clones, around 90% being singletons. The sequenced sample consisted of PBMCs or T cells enriched from blood (not recorded which). These receptors were taken from a woman between 18 and 30 years old who had recovered from COVID-19.

The chain uses TRBV2 and TRBJ2-7; D is undetermined. V gave up 2 bases and J gave up 0 bases, with 5 bases separating them. CDR1 and CDR2 (germline): SNHLY, FYNNEI. This CDR3 region has 13 residues. CDR3 residues: CASSEQVSYEQYF. DNA for the CDR3: TGTGCCAGCAGTGAACAGGTCTCCTACGAGCAGTACTTC.

The chain has TRBV28 and TRBJ1-6, with a tentative D call TRBD1 (5 bases). Trimming removed 6 bases from V and 7 bases from J, with 22 bases in between. The CDR3 consists of 17 residues. Germline assignment: CDR1 MDHEN and CDR2 SYDVKM. CDR3 sequence reads: CASSVRVASYGNSPLHF. The DNA for the CDR3 is TGTGCCAGCAGCGTCAGGGTAGCCAGTTACGGGAATTCACCCCTCCACTTT.

The chain carries TRBV12-3 or TRBV12-4 and TRBJ1-1; no clear D. This CDR3 has 11 amino acids. Trimming removed 6 bases from V and 7 bases from J, with 9 bases in between. DNA of the CDR3: TGTGCCAGCAGGGTCAGAGGTGAAGCTTTCTTT. Protein product: CASRVRGEAFF.

This rearrangement joins TRBV4-3 to TRBJ2-3; 8 positions agree with TRBD2. V dropped 3 bases and J dropped 1; count of bases not matched to a gene: 9. Germline values: CDR1 LGHNA, CDR2 YSLEER. The CDR3 length is 17 residues. Written as DNA, the CDR3 is TGCGCCAGCAGCCAGGGCCTTACTAGCGGTGGCACAGATACGCAGTATTTT. This codes for CASSQGLTSGGTDTQYF.

This clone was seen just once. The V and J genes are TRBV7-2 and TRBJ2-5; TRBD2 matches at 12 bases. From germline, CDR1 is SGHTA and CDR2 FQGNSA. Trimming removed 5 bases from V and 4 bases from J; junction bases left unmatched: 14. The CDR3 has 18 residues. CDR3 loop: CASSPPGLAGRGGETQYF. DNA of the CDR3: TGTGCCAGCAGCCCACCCGGACTAGCGGGGCGCGGGGGAGAGACCCAGTACTTC.

The chain joins TRBV7-2 to TRBJ1-1; D might be TRBD1 (6 bases). Germline loops: CDR1 SGHTA, CDR2 FQGNSA. The CDR3 length is 15 residues. The V end lost 7 bases, the J end lost 3 bases, and 18 bases lay between the germline ends. Written as DNA, the CDR3 is TGTGCCAGCACCCCCATCCCGGACAGTTACACTGAAGCTTTCTTT. This gives the protein CASTPIPDSYTEAFF.

CDR3: CASSSGGASSYNSPLHF. CDR3 DNA sequence: TGTGCCAGCAGCTCCGGGGGTGCAAGCTCCTATAATTCACCCCTCCACTTT. This sequence joins TRBV7-9 and TRBJ1-6, with a weak D call TRBD1 (5 bases). The ends were cut back, 4 bases at V and 0 bases at J, with 13 bases in the middle. This CDR3 comprises 17 residues. Germline lookup yields CDR1 SEHNR and CDR2 FQNEAQ (reference sequence). Using reference TRBV7-9 and TRBJ1-6 for the parts outside the CDR3, the full variable domain is DTGVSQNPRHKITKRGQNVTFRCDPISEHNRLYWYRQTLGQGPEFLTYFQNEAQLEKSRLLSDRFSAERPKGSFSTLEIQRTEQGDSAMYLCASSSGGASSYNSPLHFGNGTRLTVT.

This clone was seen once. The chain employs TRBV11-2 and TRBJ2-3; D might be TRBD2 (6 bases). The CDR3 spans 14 residues. CDR1 and CDR2 from the germline V gene are SGHAT and FQNNGV. Trimming stripped 6 bases from V and 4 bases from J, with 14 bases between. The CDR3 DNA follows: TGTGCCAGCAGACTCGGCGGGGTTTCAGATACGCAGTATTTT. This translates into CASRLGGVSDTQYF.

This clone was recorded once. V and J are TRBV6-2 or TRBV6-3 and TRBJ1-6, with D tentatively TRBD1 (6 bases). V lost 6 bases and J lost 15, with 12 bases in between. Germline-derived CDR1 and CDR2 are MNHEY and SVGEGT. This CDR3 is built from 11 residues. The CDR3 nucleotides read TGTGCCAGCAGCAACCGGGACAACCTCCACTTT. Protein sequence: CASSNRDNLHF.